These 19 T cell receptor beta chains originate from one sample sequenced in a study of T cells in Graves' hyperthyroidism and ophthalmopathy. It was RNA transcripts that yielded the amplified TCR beta CDR3 regions. During a first-round RT-PCR of the TCR CDR3, the HTBI primer set was used. A single record per CDR3 protein comes from TCRdb applying MiXCR to the multiplex PCR reads. The sample records around 720,000 distinct CDR3 sequences, approximately 36% being singletons. The specimen was blood. Receptors were obtained from a middle-aged woman with Graves' hyperthyroidism.

As regards this clonotype: At one of its ends the junction is not consistent with the germline gene, which may arise from a read error. The rearrangement joins TRBV10-2 to TRBJ1-1; D is possibly TRBD1 (5 bases). This CDR3 has 13 amino acids. CDR1 and CDR2 (germline): WSHSY, SAAADI. The CDR3 is CASSLSPGPRAFF. In DNA, the CDR3 is TGTGCCAGCAGTTTGAGTCCGGGGCCCCGGGCTTTCTTT.

Of note for this clonotype: A junction end diverges from the germline sequence, so it may reflect a read error. V and J are TRBV7-9 and TRBJ1-3; a weak D match, TRBD1 (5 bases). Germline V lookup: CDR1 SEHNR, CDR2 FQNEAQ (reference sequence). The CDR3 runs 17 residues. Written as DNA, the CDR3 is TGCGCCAGCAGCCAAGATTGGGACTTGGGGGTTGGAAACACCATATATTTT. Protein: CASSQDWDLGVGNTIYF.

Points on this clonotype: Given a much more abundant clone one base away, this may be a read error. The rearrangement uses TRBV2 and TRBJ2-7, with D perhaps TRBD1 (5 bases). V shed 3 bases and J shed 2 bases, with 14 bases lying between them. Looked up from germline, CDR1 is SNHLY and CDR2 is FYNNEI. The CDR3 sequence is 15 residues long. The CDR3, as DNA: TGTGCCAGCAGTGACGCCTTCGTACAGGCCTACGAGCAGTACTTC. Translation: CASSDAFVQAYEQYF. Complete variable domain (other parts from reference TRBV2 and TRBJ2-7): EPEVTQTPSHQVTQMGQEVILRCVPISNHLYFYWYRQILGQKVEFLVSFYNNEISEKSEIFDDQFSVERPDGSNFTLKIRSTKLEDSAMYFCASSDAFVQAYEQYFGPGTRLTVT.

V gene TRBV2 combines with J gene TRBJ2-7; D remains ambiguous. Germline-derived CDR1 and CDR2 are SNHLY and FYNNEI. Trimming removed 1 base from V and 0 bases from J, with 10 bases in between. This CDR3 comprises 15 residues. The DNA for the CDR3 is TGTGCCAGCAGTGAAGGGGCCCTGGCCTCCTACGAGCAGTACTTC. Translating gives CASSEGALASYEQYF.

This clonotype was observed once. The J gene is TRBJ2-2, the V gene TRBV7-6, with 8 bases fitting TRBD2. The CDR3 has 16 residues. Germline CDR1 reads SGHVS; CDR2 reads FNYEAQ. The V gene end was trimmed by 6 bases and the J gene end by 6 bases; junction bases not matched to a gene: 12. The CDR3 protein is CASSFSGGRIPGELFF. CDR3 sequence (DNA): TGTGCCAGCAGTTTTTCGGGGGGGCGTATCCCCGGGGAGCTGTTTTTT. Drawing the rest from reference TRBV7-6 and TRBJ2-2, the complete variable domain is GAGVSQSPRYKVTKRGQDVALRCDPISGHVSLYWYRQALGQGPEFLTYFNYEAQQDKSGLPNDRFSAERPEGSISTLTIQRTEQRDSAMYRCASSFSGGRIPGELFFGEGSRLTVL.

This clonotype occurred many times. The chain uses TRBV20-1 and TRBJ1-2; D not certain. The germline V and J ends were trimmed by 6 bases and 5 bases, with 16 bases remaining between them. The CDR3 extends over 13 amino acids. Germline-derived CDR1 and CDR2 are DFQATT and SNEGSKA (reference sequence). CDR3 DNA: TGCAGTGCCACCCACGGGAACAGTTATGGCTACACCTTC. The encoded protein is CSATHGNSYGYTF.

This chain links TRBV24-1 with TRBJ2-1; D is ambiguous. CDR3 size: 15 residues. Trimming shortened V by 2 bases and J by 3 bases, and 10 bases separated the two germline ends. Germline loops: CDR1 KGHDR, CDR2 SFDVKD. The chain's CDR3 is CATSDWRSSYNEQFF. The CDR3 DNA follows: TGTGCCACCAGTGATTGGCGTAGCAGCTACAATGAGCAGTTCTTC.

The chain uses TRBV6-5 and TRBJ2-7; D gene uncertain. CDR3 length equals 12 residues. V dropped 0 bases and J dropped 5 bases, with 5 bases sitting between them. CDR1 MNHEY and CDR2 SVGAGI come from the germline V gene. CDR3 bases: TGTGCCAGCAGTTACTCGATGCACGAGCAGTACTTC. This translates into CASSYSMHEQYF.

This clonotype was detected a few times. The chain recombines TRBV12-5 with TRBJ1-5, with 7 bases aligning to TRBD1. The V and J ends lost 1 base and 3 bases, in that order; junction bases with no gene match: 3. The CDR3 runs to 15 residues. Germline loops: CDR1 LGHNT, CDR2 FRNRAP. DNA of the CDR3: TGTGCTAGTGGTTTGGGGACAGGACCCAATCAGCCCCAGCATTTT. This sequence encodes CASGLGTGPNQPQHF.

This clonotype showed up just a few times. The chain joins TRBV9 to TRBJ1-2; the match to TRBD1 covers 7 bases. V shed 3 bases, J shed 8 bases, and the junction held 16 bases outside the gene matches. This CDR3 has 16 amino acids. Germline V gene data show CDR1 as SGDLS and CDR2 as YYNGEE. Written as DNA, the CDR3 is TGTGCCAGCAGCGCCACACTCTCGGGACAGAGCAGGGGCTACACCTTC. Protein sequence: CASSATLSGQSRGYTF.

In this sample, this clonotype turned up many times. This rearrangement joins TRBV7-9 to TRBJ2-7; TRBD2 might be the D (7 bases). Germline-derived CDR1 and CDR2 are SEHNR and FQNEAQ (reference sequence). V shed 5 bases and J shed 1 base, with 15 bases lying between them. This CDR3 is 15 amino acids long. CDR3 protein: CASSPLGGTSYEQYF. CDR3 coding DNA: TGTGCCAGCAGCCCCCTCGGGGGGACATCCTACGAGCAGTACTTC.

This clonotype has at least ten counts. The chain couples TRBV15 to TRBJ1-1; no definite D call. Germline CDR1 LNHNV, CDR2 YYDKDF (reference sequence). The CDR3 covers 12 residues. Trimming removed 3 bases at V and 5 bases at J, with 7 bases between. CDR3 protein: CATSRRGTEAFF. The CDR3 DNA follows: TGTGCCACCAGCAGGAGAGGGACTGAAGCTTTCTTT. The variable domain in full, with the rest retrieved from reference TRBV15 and TRBJ1-1, is DAMVIQNPRYQVTQFGKPVTLSCSQTLNHNVMYWYQQKSSQAPKLLFHYYDKDFNNEADTPDNFQSRRPNTSFCFLDIRSPGLGDTAMYLCATSRRGTEAFFGQGTRLTVV.

This chain joins TRBV13 and TRBJ1-1; the D gene is possibly TRBD1 (5 bases). The V and J ends lost 3 bases and 4 bases respectively, with 21 bases between them. Germline V gene sequence: CDR1 PRHDT, CDR2 FYEKMQ (reference sequence). The CDR3 is 17 amino acids. CDR3 residues: CASSFETSGGVSTEAFF. The CDR3 bases are TGTGCCAGCAGCTTCGAGACTAGCGGGGGGGTGTCCACTGAAGCTTTCTTT.

The chain combines TRBV9 with TRBJ2-2; D unclear. Germline V gene data show CDR1 as SGDLS and CDR2 as YYNGEE. The length of the CDR3 is 15 residues. The ends were cut back, 1 base at V and 5 bases at J, with 12 bases in the middle. CDR3 loop: CASSVTSELTGELFF. The CDR3 bases are TGTGCCAGCAGCGTAACCAGTGAATTAACCGGGGAGCTGTTTTTT.

On this clonotype itself: A single base separates this from a much larger clone, so it may be a read error. The V call is TRBV29-1, the J call TRBJ2-2; TRBD1 matches at 7 bases. The germline CDR1 and CDR2 sequences are SQVTM and ANQGSEA. This CDR3 region has 15 residues. This CDR3 is CSVDQAGGNTRELFF. In DNA form, the CDR3 reads TGCAGCGTTGACCAGGCAGGGGGTAACACCCGGGAGCTGTTTTTT.

The gene calls are TRBV29-1 and TRBJ1-3; 7 bases are shared with TRBD1. The junction had 3 bases not matched to a gene; V was cut back by 3 bases and J by 1 base. The CDR3 runs 14 residues. Germline V lookup: CDR1 SQVTM, CDR2 ANQGSEA. The CDR3 spells CSVDEGASGNTIYF. In DNA, the CDR3 is TGCAGCGTTGATGAGGGGGCTTCTGGAAACACCATATATTTT.

About this clonotype: Possible read error: a much larger clone is one base away. The chain has TRBV7-9 and TRBJ2-7; no firm D call. The germline CDR1 and CDR2 sequences are SEHNR and FQNEAQ (reference sequence). The CDR3 is 13 amino acids. CDR3 sequence (DNA): TGTGCCAGCAGCTTAGTTGGTATCTACGAGCAGTCCTTC. Protein product: CASSLVGIYEQSF.

This clonotype was picked up many times. The V gene is TRBV29-1, the J gene TRBJ1-3, with 8 bases matching TRBD1. The ends lost 7 bases at V and 3 bases at J; junction bases unmatched: 5. The CDR3 contains 13 residues. Germline values: CDR1 SQVTM, CDR2 ANQGSEA. The CDR3 bases are TGCAGCGCCAGGACAGGGAATGGAAACACCATATATTTT. This codes for CSARTGNGNTIYF.

J is TRBJ2-2 and V is TRBV7-9; possibly TRBD2 for D (5 bases). The length of the CDR3 is 13 residues. Trimming pared 1 base from V and 11 bases from J, leaving 11 bases between. Germline lookup yields CDR1 SEHNR and CDR2 FQNEAQ (reference sequence). This chain's CDR3 is CASSLDHGGELFF. Here the CDR3 DNA reads TGTGCCAGCAGCTTAGATCATGGAGGAGAGCTGTTTTTT.